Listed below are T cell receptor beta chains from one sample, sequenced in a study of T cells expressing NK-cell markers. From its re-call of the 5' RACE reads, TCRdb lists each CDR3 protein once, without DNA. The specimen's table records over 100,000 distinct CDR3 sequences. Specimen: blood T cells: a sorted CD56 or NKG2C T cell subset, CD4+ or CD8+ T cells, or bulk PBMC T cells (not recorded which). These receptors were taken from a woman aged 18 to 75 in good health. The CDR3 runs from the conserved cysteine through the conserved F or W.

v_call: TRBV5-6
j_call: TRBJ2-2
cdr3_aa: CASSFPGGPGELFF

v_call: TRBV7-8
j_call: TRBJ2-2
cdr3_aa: CASSPGAGWDTGELFF

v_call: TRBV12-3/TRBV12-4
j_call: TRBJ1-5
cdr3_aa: CASSFMGGQPQHF

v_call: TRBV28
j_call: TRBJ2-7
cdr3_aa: CASSPGMAYEQYF

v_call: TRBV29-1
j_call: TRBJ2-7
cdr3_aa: CSVEVRRSYEQYF

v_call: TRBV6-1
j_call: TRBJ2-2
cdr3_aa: CASSKHQNTGELFF

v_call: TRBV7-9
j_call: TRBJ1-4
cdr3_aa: CASSIATNEKLFF

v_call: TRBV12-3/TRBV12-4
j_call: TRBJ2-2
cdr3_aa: CASNLDSGELFF

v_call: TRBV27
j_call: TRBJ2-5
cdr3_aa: CASSFYRTGGRETQYF

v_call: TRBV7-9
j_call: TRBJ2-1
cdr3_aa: CASSPPQGHHNEQFF

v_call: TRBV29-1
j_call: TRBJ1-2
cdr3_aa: CSVEQGSYGYTF

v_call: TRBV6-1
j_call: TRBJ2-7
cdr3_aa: CASSERRTGSYEQYF

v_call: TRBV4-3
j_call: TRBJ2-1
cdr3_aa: CASSQDAPQNNEQFF

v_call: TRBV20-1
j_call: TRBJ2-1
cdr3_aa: CSATGTSGKERSYNEQFF

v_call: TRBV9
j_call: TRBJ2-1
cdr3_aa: CASSGTGTNEQFF

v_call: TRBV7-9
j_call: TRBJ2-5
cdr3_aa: CASSFRGIQETQYF

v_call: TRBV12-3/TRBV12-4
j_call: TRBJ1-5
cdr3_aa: CASSAPNQPQHF

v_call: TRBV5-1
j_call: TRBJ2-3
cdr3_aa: CARSGRDVHTDTQYF

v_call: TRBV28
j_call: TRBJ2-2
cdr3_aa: CASRTGNTGELFF

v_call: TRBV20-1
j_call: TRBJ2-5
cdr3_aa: CSATPRTEWETQYF

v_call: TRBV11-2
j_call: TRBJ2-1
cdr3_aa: CASSPGTSGYNEQFF

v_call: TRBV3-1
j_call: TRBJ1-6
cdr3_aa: CASSPYTYGGWNSPLHF

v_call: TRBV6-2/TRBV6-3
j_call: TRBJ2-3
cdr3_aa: CASSYGGGSTDTQYF

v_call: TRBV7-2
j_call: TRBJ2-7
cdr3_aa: CASGEPGRAIGEQYF

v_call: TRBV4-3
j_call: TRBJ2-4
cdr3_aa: CASSQDIFGSEAKNIQYF

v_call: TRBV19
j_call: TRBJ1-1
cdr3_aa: CASSIGTGSTEAFF

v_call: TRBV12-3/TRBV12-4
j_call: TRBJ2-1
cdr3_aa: CASGGTYNEQFF

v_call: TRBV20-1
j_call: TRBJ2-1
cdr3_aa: CSARGTSGRFGPYNEQFF

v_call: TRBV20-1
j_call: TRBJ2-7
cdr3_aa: CSARSVSEQYF

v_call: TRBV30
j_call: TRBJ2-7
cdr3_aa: CAWSVGGTYEQYF

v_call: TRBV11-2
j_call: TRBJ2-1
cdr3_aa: CASSLDLASGNSYNEQFF

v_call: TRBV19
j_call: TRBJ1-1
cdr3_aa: CASSIGAKSNTEAFF

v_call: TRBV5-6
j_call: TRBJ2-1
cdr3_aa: CASSAGGWRNEQFF

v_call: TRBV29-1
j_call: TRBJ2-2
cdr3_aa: CSAPRSDTGELFF

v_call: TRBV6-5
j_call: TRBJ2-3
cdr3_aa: CASSYFRGSGSTDTQYF

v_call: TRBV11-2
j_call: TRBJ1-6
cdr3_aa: CASSLGSSGGSPLHF

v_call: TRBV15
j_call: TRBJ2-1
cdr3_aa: CATSREIVNEQFF

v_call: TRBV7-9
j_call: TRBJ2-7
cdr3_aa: CASSLEGLATYEQYF

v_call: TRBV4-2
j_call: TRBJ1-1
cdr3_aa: CASSQEGRGGWTEAFF

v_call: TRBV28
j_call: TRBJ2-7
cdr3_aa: CASSQPDRGGHEQYF

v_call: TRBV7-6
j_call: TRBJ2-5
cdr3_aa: CASSFQTGETQYF

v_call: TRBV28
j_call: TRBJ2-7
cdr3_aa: CASTQGPYEQYF

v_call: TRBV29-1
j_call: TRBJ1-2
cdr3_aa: CSVVGDTYGYTF

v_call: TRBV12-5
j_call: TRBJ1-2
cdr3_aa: CASADLPGQYYYGYTF

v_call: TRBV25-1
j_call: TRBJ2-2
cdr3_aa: CASSEKTGFSAGELFF

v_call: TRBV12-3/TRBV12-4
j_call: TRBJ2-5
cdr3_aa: CASRPGVEETQYF

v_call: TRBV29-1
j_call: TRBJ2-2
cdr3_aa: CSVEVGTSWTGELFF

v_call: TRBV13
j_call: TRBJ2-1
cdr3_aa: CASSLDSRTSGRDEQFF

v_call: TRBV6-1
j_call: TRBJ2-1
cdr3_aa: CASTSLAQPSSYNEQFF

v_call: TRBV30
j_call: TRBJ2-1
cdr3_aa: CAWSVADYNEQFF

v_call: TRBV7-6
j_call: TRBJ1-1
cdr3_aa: CASRKRTDDTEAFF

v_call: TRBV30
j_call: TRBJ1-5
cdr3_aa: CAWSEGGDQPQHF

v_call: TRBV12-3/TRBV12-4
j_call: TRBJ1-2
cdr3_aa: CASSFRPGYGYTF

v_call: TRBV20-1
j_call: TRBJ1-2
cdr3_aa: CSAGQGLGYTF